This T cell receptor (beta chain) was captured in a study of blood T cell repertoires in COVID-19. Sequenced by immunoSEQ multiplex PCR; TCRdb stores in-frame clones only, minus some. Among tens of thousands of clones listed, about 85% were seen once. The sequencing input was peripheral blood. This clonotype was sampled from a male donor with acute or convalescent COVID-19.

The CDR3 spells CATILQIDQPQHF. CDR3 sequence (DNA): TGTGCCACCATCTTACAGATCGATCAGCCCCAGCATTTT. The V call is TRBV28, the J call TRBJ1-5; D is unresolved. The CDR3 extends over 13 amino acids. Trimming stripped 10 bases from V and 5 bases from J, with 15 bases between. From germline, CDR1 is MDHEN and CDR2 SYDVKM. The full variable domain, with the rest looked up from reference TRBV28 and TRBJ1-5, is DVKVTQSSRYLVKRTGEKVFLECVQDMDHENMFWYRQDPGLGLRLIYFSYDVKMKEKGDIPEGYSVSREKKERFSLILESASTNQTSMYLCATILQIDQPQHFGDGTRLSIL.